The T cell receptor (beta chain) described here comes from a study of shared clonotypes between healthy human individuals (dated by TCRdb to 2018 to 2021). Notes on the research overall: A few men and a couple of women, aged 18 to 49 years, made up the cohort. Per donor, three plates each were used for CD4 naive and CD4 memory, two for CD8 naive, and one for CD8 memory. To estimate repertoire size and how much clonotypes are shared between individuals, the study performed deep sequencing of blood TCR repertoires from five healthy adults. To increase sequencing depth and limit assay-specific biases, different laboratories used diverse techniques to prepare libraries and sequence TCR repertoires. Each donor's leukapheresis produced roughly between roughly 0.85 and 10 billion PBMCs.

Points on this clone: Its binding antigen is unknown. The record has no base qualities; no much larger clone is one base away.

Paper-wide results and their limitations: Rarefaction of sorted-subset datasets indicated incomplete sequencing despite the large sequencing depth. Because the study included only a small number of donors, the genetic and exposure-history diversity represented was limited. Based on pairwise subsampling, the degree of clonotype sharing among donors was expected to be affected by sequencing depth. Estimated clonotype richness was generally larger for naive than for memory subsets. Compared with non-shared clonotypes, clonotypes shared by all four sorted-subset donors had higher generation probabilities. Sharing across several donors was observed for around 5% of naive CD4, about 3.2% of naive CD8, about 2.3% of memory CD4, and roughly 0.4% of memory CD8 clonotypes. Sampling was restricted to blood, and TCR repertoires in tissue are likely to differ from TCR repertoires in blood.

After removal of 4 bases from V and 3 bases from J, the junction retains 5 bases not matched to a gene. CDR3 length: 15 amino acids, cysteine to phenylalanine. Here the CDR3 DNA is all that survives: 45 bases in frame from base 1. In the germline V gene (reference sequence), CDR1 corresponds to MNHEY and CDR2 to SMNVEV. Using the deep immunoSEQ assay, TCR CDR3 regions were amplified from genomic DNA by multiplex PCR. Genomic DNA extracted from each cell subset was distributed evenly over all wells of several immunoSEQ 96-well plates, and each plate served as one replicate. For sorted subsets, roughly 200 ng genomic DNA, equal to about 30,000 T cell genomes, was loaded into each replicate PCR. Purified libraries were measured with a Qubit 3.0 fluorometer, size-checked on a Bioanalyzer 2100, and measured again with the KAPA Library Quantification kit. A separate single-read 150-cycle Illumina NextSeq 550 flow cell was used to sequence each immunoSEQ 96-well plate. For the original study's pipeline: Because the immunoSEQ output held only junctional sequences and lacked quality scores, the filtering could not match the filtering applied to full-length reads. To assign V/J genes and CDR3, sequences were annotated against IMGT germline references using PyIR, a Python wrapper for IgBLAST v1.9. Reads were removed for weak V/J assignments (E-value above 1e-6), missing CDR3, stop codons, out-of-frame junctions, or ambiguous translated residues. V3J clonotypes were defined as sequences sharing an identical inferred V gene, J gene, and CDR3 amino acid sequence. To compute the percentage overlap between repertoires, the number of shared unique clonotypes was divided by the size of the smaller repertoire. Repertoire richness was assessed with RTK rarefaction, the Chao1 estimator, and Recon v2.1 estimates of unobserved clonotypes. Generation probabilities for all TCRbeta clonotypes obtained by the gDNA method from a handful of donors were computed using OLGA. As stored in TCRdb, this immuneACCESS dataset retains in-frame rearrangements with V and J assigned. A fraction of the clones does not appear; measured against another copy, unresolved V genes explain less than half of the discrepancy, and the remainder lacks a known reason. V and J calls and clone size are those listed in that table; D and trimming were worked out from the DNA. Across this sample there are over a million clones, with more than 95% seen only once. Approximately 1.1% of the sample is in the top ten clones.

The donors were healthy, HIV-negative adults who had no recently reported acute infections or vaccinations. Every donor was a Caucasian adult residing in Nashville, Tennessee, USA. CD4+ T cells were enriched through magnetic negative selection, after which naive cells were positively selected on CD45RA and the remaining negative fraction served as the memory subset. Blood was obtained by leukapheresis, after which PBMCs were separated by Ficoll-Histopaque density gradient centrifugation and cryopreserved in liquid nitrogen vapor phase. Analytical flow cytometry was used to check the purity and quantity of each magnetically sorted T cell population. Each sorted fraction had its genomic DNA isolated and then quantified by UV absorbance on a Nanodrop 2000c.

The receptor comes from a man aged 30 to 39 in good health. The sequence joins TRBV27 to TRBJ2-7; 11 bases in the junction line up with TRBD1. Sequenced sample: naive CD4+ T cells sorted from blood. The cell subset or site tag for this specimen amounts to: CD45RA+ positively selected. In nucleotide form, the sequence is TGTGCCAGCAGTTCGGACAGGGGGCTTAGCTACGAGCAGTACTTC. This translates into CASSSDRGLSYEQYF.